This T cell receptor (beta chain) emerged from a study of cytomegalovirus exposure and HLA in healthy donors. This clone turned up a few times. Clones were sequenced by immunoSEQ multiplex PCR, and TCRdb holds only the in-frame ones, with some missing. The repertoire holds 110,000 to 150,000 clones, with approximately 89% as singletons. The CDR3 has 16 residues. Germline V CDR1 and CDR2: SGHRS, YFSETQ. The ends were cut back, 4 bases at V and 1 base at J, with 17 bases in the middle. The sample consisted of PBMCs. The sequence derives from a man between 18 and 35 years old in good health and CMV-seronegative. The V gene is TRBV5-1, the J gene TRBJ2-5; perhaps TRBD2 as D (6 bases). The CDR3, as DNA: TGCGCCAGCAGCCCCGGCGGTTGGAGGGCCCAAGAGACCCAGTACTTC. Protein sequence: CASSPGGWRAQETQYF.